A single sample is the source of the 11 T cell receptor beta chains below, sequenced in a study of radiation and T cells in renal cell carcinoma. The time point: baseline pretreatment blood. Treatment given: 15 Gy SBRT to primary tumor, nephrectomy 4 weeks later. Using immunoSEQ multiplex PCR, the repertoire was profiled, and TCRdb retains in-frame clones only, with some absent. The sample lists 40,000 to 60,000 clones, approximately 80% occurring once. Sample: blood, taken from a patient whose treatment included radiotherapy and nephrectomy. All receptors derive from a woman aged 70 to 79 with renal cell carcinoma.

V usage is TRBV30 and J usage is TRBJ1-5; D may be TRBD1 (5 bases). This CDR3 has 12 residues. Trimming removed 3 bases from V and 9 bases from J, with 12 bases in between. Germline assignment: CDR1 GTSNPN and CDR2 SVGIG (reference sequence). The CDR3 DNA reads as TGTGCCTGGAGGGGCGGGGGGGGGCCCCAGCATTTT. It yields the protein CAWRGGGGPQHF.

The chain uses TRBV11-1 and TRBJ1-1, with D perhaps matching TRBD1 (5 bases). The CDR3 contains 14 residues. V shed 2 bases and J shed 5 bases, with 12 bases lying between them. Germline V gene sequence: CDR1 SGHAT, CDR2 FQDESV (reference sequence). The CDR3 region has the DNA TGTGCCAGCAGCTTACAACAGGCGGGGACTGAAGCTTTCTTT. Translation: CASSLQQAGTEAFF.

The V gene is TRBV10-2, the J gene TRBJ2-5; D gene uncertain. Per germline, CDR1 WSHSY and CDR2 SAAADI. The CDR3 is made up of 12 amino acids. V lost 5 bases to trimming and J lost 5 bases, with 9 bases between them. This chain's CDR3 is CASSTGGETQYF. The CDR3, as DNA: TGCGCCAGCAGTACTGGTGGTGAGACCCAGTACTTC.

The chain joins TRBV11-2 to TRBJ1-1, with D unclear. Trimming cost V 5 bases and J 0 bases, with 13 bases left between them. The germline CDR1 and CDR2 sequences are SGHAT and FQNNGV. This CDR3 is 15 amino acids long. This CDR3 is CASSSIRTMNTEAFF. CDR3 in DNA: TGTGCCAGCAGCAGTATCAGGACCATGAACACTGAAGCTTTCTTT.

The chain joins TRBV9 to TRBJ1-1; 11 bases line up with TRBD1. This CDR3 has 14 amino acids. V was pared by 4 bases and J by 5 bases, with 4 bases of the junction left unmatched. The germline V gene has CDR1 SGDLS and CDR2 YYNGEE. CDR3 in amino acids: CASSLGQGGTEAFF. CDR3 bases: TGTGCCAGCAGCTTGGGACAGGGGGGAACTGAAGCTTTCTTT.

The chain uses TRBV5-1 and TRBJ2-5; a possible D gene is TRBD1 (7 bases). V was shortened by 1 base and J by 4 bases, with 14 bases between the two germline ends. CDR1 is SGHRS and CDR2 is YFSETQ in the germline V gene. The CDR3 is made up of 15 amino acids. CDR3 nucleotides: TGCGCCAGCAGCTTGCAGGGGGGCCCCTCAGAGACCCAGTACTTC. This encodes CASSLQGGPSETQYF.

Written as DNA, the CDR3 is TGTGCCAGTAGTGACCGGGACAGGGTTAGGAGGAATCAGCCCCAGCATTTT. Protein: CASSDRDRVRRNQPQHF. The chain couples TRBV19 to TRBJ1-5; 9 bases line up with TRBD1. The V segment lost 5 bases and the J segment 4 bases; nucleotides outside the gene matches: 12. The CDR3 is 17 amino acids. Germline CDR1 is LNHDA and CDR2 is SQIVND (reference sequence).

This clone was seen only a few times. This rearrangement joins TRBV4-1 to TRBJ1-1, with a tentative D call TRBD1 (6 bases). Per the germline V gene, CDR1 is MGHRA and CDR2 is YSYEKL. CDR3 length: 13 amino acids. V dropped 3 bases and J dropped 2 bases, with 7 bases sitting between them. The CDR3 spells CASSQGANTEAFF. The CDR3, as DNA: TGCGCCAGCAGCCAGGGGGCAAACACTGAAGCTTTCTTT.

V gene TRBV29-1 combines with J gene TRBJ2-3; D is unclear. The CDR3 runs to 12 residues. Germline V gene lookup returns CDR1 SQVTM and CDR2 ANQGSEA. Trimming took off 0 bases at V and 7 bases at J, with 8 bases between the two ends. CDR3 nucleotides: TGCAGCGTTGAAGATTCCGGGTATACGCAGTATTTT. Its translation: CSVEDSGYTQYF.

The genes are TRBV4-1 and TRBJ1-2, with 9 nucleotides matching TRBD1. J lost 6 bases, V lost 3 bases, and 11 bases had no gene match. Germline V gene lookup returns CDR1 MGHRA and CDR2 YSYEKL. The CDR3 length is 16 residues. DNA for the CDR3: TGCGCCAGCAGCCACTCACTCCGGGACAGGGCGAATGGCTACACCTTC. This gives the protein CASSHSLRDRANGYTF.

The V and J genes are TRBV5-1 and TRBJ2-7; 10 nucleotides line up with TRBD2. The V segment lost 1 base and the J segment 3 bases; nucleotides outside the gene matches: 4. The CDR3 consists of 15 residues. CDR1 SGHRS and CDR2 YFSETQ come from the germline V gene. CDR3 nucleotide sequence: TGCGCCAGCAGCTTGTCTGCTAGCGGGAGCTACGAGCAGTACTTC. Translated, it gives CASSLSASGSYEQYF.